The rows below give T cell receptor beta chains drawn from one sample of a study of blood T cell repertoires in COVID-19. The repertoire was sequenced with immunoSEQ multiplex PCR; TCRdb's copy has only in-frame clones and lacks some. The sample lists over 120,000 clones, approximately 90% occurring once. Specimen: peripheral blood. Receptors originate from a man aged 55 to 69 with active or convalescent COVID-19. Both conserved end residues are part of each CDR3. D genes are given only for firm matches.

V: TRBV7-9; J: TRBJ2-3; D: TRBD2; DNA: TGTGCCAGCAGCCGATCGGGGGGAACAGATACGCAGTATTTT; CDR3: CASSRSGGTDTQYF
V: TRBV7-2; J: TRBJ2-3; D: NA; DNA: TGTGCCAGCAGCTTAAGTGGGTCCGGGGGAGATACGCAGTATTTT; CDR3: CASSLSGSGGDTQYF
V: TRBV19; J: TRBJ2-3; D: NA; DNA: TGTGCCAGTAGTATGTCTCGCACAGATACGCAGTATTTT; CDR3: CASSMSRTDTQYF
V: TRBV4-2; J: TRBJ1-6; D: TRBD1; DNA: TGTGCCAGCAGCCAGTTGGGACAGAAAAATTCACCCCTCCACTTT; CDR3: CASSQLGQKNSPLHF
V: TRBV6-5; J: TRBJ1-3; D: TRBD1; DNA: TGTGCCAGCAGGAGGGGACAGGGCTCTGGAAACACCATATATTTT; CDR3: CASRRGQGSGNTIYF
V: TRBV6-5; J: TRBJ1-4; D: NA; DNA: TGTGCCAGCAGTTACTCGGGGAGGGTTGGTGAAAAACTGTTTTTT; CDR3: CASSYSGRVGEKLFF
V: TRBV9; J: TRBJ2-3; D: TRBD2; DNA: TGTGCCAGCAGCGTTAGCGGGAGAGGGACAGATACGCAGTATTTT; CDR3: CASSVSGRGTDTQYF
V: TRBV24-1; J: TRBJ2-3; D: NA; DNA: TGTGCCACCAGTGACGAGACAGGGAGGTCAGATACGCAGTATTTT; CDR3: CATSDETGRSDTQYF
V: TRBV18; J: TRBJ2-2; D: NA; DNA: TGTGCCAGCTCACCTTTCCTCCCGTCGAGCACCGGGGAGCTGTTTTTT; CDR3: CASSPFLPSSTGELFF
V: TRBV5-1; J: TRBJ1-1; D: TRBD1; DNA: TGCGCCAGCAGGCCGGGACAGGGGTCCACTGAAGCTTTCTTT; CDR3: CASRPGQGSTEAFF